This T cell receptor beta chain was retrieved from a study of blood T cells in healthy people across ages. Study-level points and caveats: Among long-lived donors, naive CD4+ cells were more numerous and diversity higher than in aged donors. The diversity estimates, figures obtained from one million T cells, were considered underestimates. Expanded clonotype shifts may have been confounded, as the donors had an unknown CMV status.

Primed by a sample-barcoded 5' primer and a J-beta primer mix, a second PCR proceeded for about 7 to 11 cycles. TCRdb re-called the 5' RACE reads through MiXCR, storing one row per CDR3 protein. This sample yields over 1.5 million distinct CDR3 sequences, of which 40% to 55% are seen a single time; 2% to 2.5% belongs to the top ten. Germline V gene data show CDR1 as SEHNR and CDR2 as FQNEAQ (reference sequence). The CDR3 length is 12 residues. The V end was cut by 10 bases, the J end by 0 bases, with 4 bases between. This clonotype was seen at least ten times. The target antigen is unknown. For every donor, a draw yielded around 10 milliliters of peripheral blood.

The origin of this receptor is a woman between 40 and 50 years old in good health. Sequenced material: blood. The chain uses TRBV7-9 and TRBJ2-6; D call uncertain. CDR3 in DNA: TGTGCCATCGACTCTGGGGCCAACGTCCTGACTTTC. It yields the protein CAIDSGANVLTF. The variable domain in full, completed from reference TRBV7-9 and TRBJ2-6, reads DTGVSQNPRHKITKRGQNVTFRCDPISEHNRLYWYRQTLGQGPEFLTYFQNEAQLEKSRLLSDRFSAERPKGSFSTLEIQRTEQGDSAMYLCAIDSGANVLTFGAGSRLTVL.